The 19 T cell receptor beta chains given below trace back to one sample, sequenced in a study of cytomegalovirus exposure and HLA in healthy donors. Primers included in the PCR were 60 Vbeta and 13 Jbeta primers. Sequencing used immunoSEQ multiplex PCR; TCRdb keeps in-frame clones, though not all of them. Here the sample spans some 130,000 clones, approximately 84% being singletons. Material: PBMCs. These receptors all stem from a boy between 2 and 10 years old in good health and CMV-seronegative.

V gene TRBV30 combines with J gene TRBJ1-4, with TRBD1 identical over 10 bases. Germline lookup yields CDR1 GTSNPN and CDR2 SVGIG (reference sequence). The CDR3 sequence is 17 residues long. V lost 3 bases to trimming and J lost 2 bases; unmatched junction nucleotides: 9. CDR3 region: CAWRGQGTPRTNEKLFF. The DNA for the CDR3 is TGTGCCTGGAGGGGACAGGGGACCCCGCGGACTAATGAAAAACTGTTTTTT.

The gene calls are TRBV9 and TRBJ2-1; 15 bases are a match to TRBD2. In germline, CDR1 is SGDLS, CDR2 YYNGEE. V gave up 4 bases and J gave up 3 bases; unmatched junction bases: 14. This CDR3 is 20 amino acids long. This CDR3 is CASSPTWTSGRAVRYNEQFF. The CDR3 DNA reads as TGTGCCAGCAGCCCCACCTGGACTAGCGGGAGGGCGGTACGCTACAATGAGCAGTTCTTC.

The chain employs TRBV23-1 and TRBJ2-2, with D possibly being TRBD2 (5 bases). TRBV23-1 is assigned to the ORF class and has an uncertain function. V was cut by 4 bases and J by 5 bases, with 14 bases left in between. The CDR3 spans 15 residues. DNA of the CDR3: TGCGCCAGCAGTCGCTTCTCACTAGGTACCGGGGAGCTGTTTTTT. It specifies CASSRFSLGTGELFF.

This chain connects TRBV6-4 to TRBJ2-3; 10 nucleotides align to TRBD2. The junction had 2 bases not matched to a gene; V was cut back by 5 bases and J by 3 bases. The CDR3 is made up of 14 amino acids. From germline, CDR1 is MRHNA and CDR2 SNTAGT. This CDR3 is CASSLLAGTDTQYF. In DNA, the CDR3 is TGTGCCAGCAGTTTACTAGCGGGGACAGATACGCAGTATTTT.

The chain couples TRBV7-6 to TRBJ2-2; tentatively, D is TRBD2 (6 bases). This CDR3 spans 14 amino acids. Germline V gene sequence: CDR1 SGHVS, CDR2 FNYEAQ. Deletions cut 5 bases from V and 2 bases from J, with 9 bases between. This chain's CDR3 is CASSLSGNTGELFF. The CDR3 DNA reads TGTGCCAGCAGCCTTAGCGGAAACACCGGGGAGCTGTTTTTT.

The rearrangement uses TRBV7-9 and TRBJ1-1; TRBD1 is a possible D gene (5 bases). Trimming removed 1 base at V and 5 bases at J, with 14 bases between. The CDR3 has 15 residues. The germline V gene encodes CDR1 SEHNR and CDR2 FQNEAQ (reference sequence). As DNA, the CDR3 is TGTGCCAGCAGCTTAGAAGAGGGGAGGGGAACTGAAGCTTTCTTT. Translating it yields CASSLEEGRGTEAFF.

The genes are TRBV7-8 and TRBJ1-1; weak D call: TRBD1 (6 bases). Trimming removed 1 base at V and 4 bases at J, with 10 bases between. Germline CDR1 and CDR2: SGHVS and FQNEAQ. The CDR3 consists of 14 residues. The CDR3 DNA reads TGTGCCAGCAGCTTAGAGGGGGTGGCCACTGAAGCTTTCTTT. This translates into CASSLEGVATEAFF.

This chain links TRBV11-2 with TRBJ1-1, with 9 bases identical to TRBD1. Germline V gene data show CDR1 as SGHAT and CDR2 as FQNNGV. CDR3 size: 14 residues. V trimming: 4 bases; J trimming: 7 bases; junction bases outside the gene matches: 7. The CDR3 DNA is TGTGCCAGCAGCTCCGGGACAGGGAGAAATGAAGCTTTCTTT. It encodes CASSSGTGRNEAFF.

The CDR3 DNA follows: TGTGCCAGCAGCTGGGTAACAGGGGGTGAAACTGAAGCTTTCTTT. As protein: CASSWVTGGETEAFF. V and J are TRBV13 and TRBJ1-1; 8 bases are shared with TRBD1. The CDR3 totals 15 residues. Germline CDR1 is PRHDT and CDR2 is FYEKMQ (reference sequence). J gave up 5 bases and V 4 bases, and 9 bases lay outside the gene matches.

V is TRBV5-4 and J is TRBJ1-1; 7 nucleotides line up with TRBD1. J lost 7 bases, V lost 3 bases, and 9 bases had no gene match. Germline V gene data show CDR1 as SGHNT and CDR2 as YYREEE (reference sequence). CDR3 size: 14 residues. The CDR3 nucleotides read TGTGCCAGCAGCTCGGGGCAGGGGGTCGGTGAAGCTTTCTTT. Amino acid sequence: CASSSGQGVGEAFF.

This chain connects TRBV15 to TRBJ1-2, with D possibly matching TRBD1 (5 bases). The CDR3 is made up of 13 amino acids. Trimming stripped 2 bases from V and 8 bases from J, with 12 bases between. Germline-derived CDR1 and CDR2 are LNHNV and YYDKDF (reference sequence). CDR3 in DNA: TGTGCCACCAGCAGACAGGGTCTACGCGGCTACACCTTC. Protein: CATSRQGLRGYTF.

V and J are TRBV11-3 and TRBJ2-1; 7 bases map to TRBD2. Unmatched junction bases numbered 2, after V lost 1 base and J lost 2 bases. The CDR3 is 15 residues long. In germline, CDR1 is SGHNT, CDR2 YENEEA. The CDR3 loop is CASSLGLAPYNEQFF. DNA of the CDR3: TGTGCCAGCAGCTTAGGACTAGCACCCTACAATGAGCAGTTCTTC.

The chain couples TRBV6-5 to TRBJ1-2; a possible D gene is TRBD1 (6 bases). Trimming shortened V by 11 bases and J by 1 base, and 14 bases separated the two germline ends. CDR1 and CDR2 from the germline V gene are MNHEY and SVGAGI. This CDR3 spans 13 amino acids. The CDR3 here is CAALQGVNYGYTF. The CDR3 DNA follows: TGTGCCGCATTACAGGGAGTTAACTATGGCTACACCTTC.

The gene calls are TRBV7-9 and TRBJ2-2; tentative D call: TRBD1 (6 bases). V was clipped by 1 base and J by 6 bases, with 9 bases between them. Germline assignment: CDR1 SEHNR and CDR2 FQNEAQ (reference sequence). This CDR3 contains 14 residues. The CDR3 spells CASSLGAGAGELFF. The CDR3 DNA reads TGTGCCAGCAGCTTAGGTGCAGGGGCCGGGGAGCTGTTTTTT. Full variable domain (remainder filled in from reference TRBV7-9 and TRBJ2-2): DTGVSQNPRHKITKRGQNVTFRCDPISEHNRLYWYRQTLGQGPEFLTYFQNEAQLEKSRLLSDRFSAERPKGSFSTLEIQRTEQGDSAMYLCASSLGAGAGELFFGEGSRLTVL.

This clone was counted only a few times. The gene calls are TRBV10-3 and TRBJ2-3; 8 nucleotides align to TRBD1. V was clipped by 0 bases and J by 3 bases; unmatched bases: 2. This CDR3 is 15 amino acids long. Germline V CDR1 and CDR2: ENHRY, SYGVKD. DNA for the CDR3: TGTGCCATCAGTGAGTCTACAGGGGGAACAGATACGCAGTATTTT. Translating it yields CAISESTGGTDTQYF.

This clone appeared a single time. V and J are TRBV2 and TRBJ1-2; 7 positions match TRBD1. This CDR3 has 14 amino acids. The germline CDR1 and CDR2 sequences are SNHLY and FYNNEI. Germline trimming cut 6 bases from V and 8 bases from J; bases unmatched to any gene: 12. CDR3 amino acids: CASSLTGISGGYTF. CDR3 sequence (DNA): TGTGCCAGCAGCCTGACAGGGATTAGCGGCGGCTACACCTTC.

J is TRBJ1-1 and V is TRBV7-3; TRBD1 matches 10 bases. V was clipped by 4 bases and J by 1 base; unmatched bases: 3. The CDR3 runs to 15 residues. The germline V gene encodes CDR1 SGHTA and CDR2 FQGTGA. The CDR3 loop is CASSSTGGPNTEAFF. CDR3 coding DNA: TGTGCCAGCAGCTCGACAGGGGGCCCGAACACTGAAGCTTTCTTT.

In its sample, this clone was seen once. V usage is TRBV4-3 and J usage is TRBJ1-5, with 7 bases lining up with TRBD1. Losses at the gene ends were 6 bases for V and 6 bases for J; bases not matched to a gene: 14. The germline V gene has CDR1 LGHNA and CDR2 YSLEER. CDR3 length: 16 amino acids. The CDR3 bases are TGCGCCAGCAGTCCGGACAGGACGGGGGTGGTTCAGCCCCAGCATTTT. This encodes CASSPDRTGVVQPQHF.

The gene calls are TRBV6-4 and TRBJ1-2, with TRBD1 identical over 11 bases. Germline V gene sequence: CDR1 MRHNA, CDR2 SNTAGT. The CDR3 consists of 16 residues. V gave up 2 bases and J gave up 7 bases; unmatched junction bases: 9. CDR3 in DNA: TGTGCCAGCAGTGACCGGACAGGGGGCGTCGTTGGTGGCTACACCTTC. As protein: CASSDRTGGVVGGYTF.